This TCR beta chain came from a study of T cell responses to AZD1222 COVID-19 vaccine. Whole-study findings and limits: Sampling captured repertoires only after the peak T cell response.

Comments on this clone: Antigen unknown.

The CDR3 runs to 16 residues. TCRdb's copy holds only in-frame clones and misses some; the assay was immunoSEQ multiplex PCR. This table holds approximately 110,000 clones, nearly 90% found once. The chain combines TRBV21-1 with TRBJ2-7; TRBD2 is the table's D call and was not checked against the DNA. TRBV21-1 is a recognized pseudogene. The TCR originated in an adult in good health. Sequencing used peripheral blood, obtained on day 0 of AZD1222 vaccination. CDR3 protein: CASSNGASGGSYEQYF. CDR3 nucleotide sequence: TGTGCCAGCAGCAACGGGGCTAGCGGGGGCTCCTACGAGCAGTACTTC.